This entry lists 26 T cell receptor beta chains sequenced from one sample in a study of cytomegalovirus exposure and HLA in healthy donors. The repertoire was sequenced with immunoSEQ multiplex PCR; TCRdb's copy has only in-frame clones and lacks some. The table includes around 250,000 clones, nearly 90% detected once. Material for sequencing was PBMCs. These receptor sequences come from a woman aged 18-30 years in good health and CMV-seronegative.

The rearrangement links TRBV6-4 to TRBJ1-2, with 7 bases that match TRBD1. The CDR3 length is 14 residues. Germline CDR1 MRHNA, CDR2 SNTAGT. With V trimmed by 6 bases and J by 5 bases, 9 bases remained unmatched. The DNA for the CDR3 is TGTGCCAGCAGCCCCGAGGGGGCAGCTTATGGCTACACCTTC. It codes for CASSPEGAAYGYTF.

This CDR3 is CASSLTGDNSPLHF. The CDR3 DNA reads TGTGCCAGTTCTCTGACTGGAGATAATTCACCCCTCCACTTT. The J gene is TRBJ1-6, the V gene TRBV13, with D unresolved. CDR1 is PRHDT and CDR2 is FYEKMQ in the germline V gene (reference sequence). V lost 9 bases to trimming and J lost 5 bases, with 14 bases between them. CDR3 length: 14 amino acids.

The V gene is TRBV27, the J gene TRBJ1-2, with a tentative D call TRBD1 (6 bases). CDR1 and CDR2 from the germline V gene are MNHEY and SMNVEV (reference sequence). Trimming cost V 6 bases and J 3 bases, with 11 bases left between them. The CDR3 covers 13 residues. This CDR3 reads CASRSTGYYGYTF. Here the CDR3 DNA reads TGTGCCAGCAGGAGTACAGGGTACTATGGCTACACCTTC.

The rearrangement uses TRBV7-9 and TRBJ1-2; D is undetermined. The CDR3 is 13 residues long. Deletions cut 5 bases from V and 5 bases from J, with 12 bases between. CDR1 and CDR2 from the germline V gene are SEHNR and FQNEAQ (reference sequence). The CDR3 sequence: CASSVTDFYGYTF. CDR3 nucleotides: TGTGCCAGCAGCGTGACGGACTTTTATGGCTACACCTTC.

The CDR3 nucleotides are TGTGCCAGCAGCTTGCAGGGCGTGGAAGCTTTCTTT. Its protein is CASSLQGVEAFF. The chain recombines TRBV7-9 with TRBJ1-1, with D possibly matching TRBD1 (5 bases). Germline loops: CDR1 SEHNR, CDR2 FQNEAQ (reference sequence). The CDR3 contains 12 residues. The V end lost 3 bases, the J end lost 8 bases, and 10 bases lay between the germline ends.

The chain joins TRBV13 to TRBJ1-1; D ambiguous. Germline V lookup: CDR1 PRHDT, CDR2 FYEKMQ (reference sequence). The CDR3 spans 12 residues. Trimming shortened V by 5 bases and J by 11 bases, and 15 bases separated the two germline ends. CDR3 DNA sequence: TGTGCCAGCAGCCCGGGTGTCCCGGCCGCTTTCTTT. Protein: CASSPGVPAAFF.

The chain employs TRBV5-1 and TRBJ2-2, with TRBD1 as a possible D gene (7 bases). Deletions cut 4 bases from V and 4 bases from J, with 14 bases between. This CDR3 is 15 amino acids long. CDR1 and CDR2 (germline): SGHRS, YFSETQ. The CDR3 region is CASSPRRGPTGELFF. For the CDR3, the DNA is TGCGCCAGCAGCCCCAGGAGGGGGCCCACCGGGGAGCTGTTTTTT. The variable domain in full, completed from reference TRBV5-1 and TRBJ2-2, reads KAGVTQTPRYLIKTRGQQVTLSCSPISGHRSVSWYQQTPGQGLQFLFEYFSETQRNKGNFPGRFSGRQFSNSRSEMNVSTLELGDSALYLCASSPRRGPTGELFFGEGSRLTVL.

The chain combines TRBV7-2 with TRBJ1-1; the match to TRBD1 covers 7 bases. CDR3 size: 14 residues. CDR1 is SGHTA, CDR2 FQGNSA, per germline. V was clipped by 2 bases and J by 4 bases; unmatched bases: 4. The CDR3 spells CASSLLAGGTEAFF. In nucleotides, the CDR3 is TGTGCCAGCAGCTTATTGGCAGGGGGCACTGAAGCTTTCTTT. Together with reference TRBV7-2 and TRBJ1-1, the CDR3 gives the full variable domain: GAGVSQSPSNKVTEKGKDVELRCDPISGHTALYWYRQSLGQGLEFLIYFQGNSAPDKSGLPSDRFSAERTGGSVSTLTIQRTQQEDSAVYLCASSLLAGGTEAFFGQGTRLTVV.

The J gene is TRBJ1-5, the V gene TRBV28; 7 nucleotides agree with TRBD1. CDR1 and CDR2 from the germline V gene are MDHEN and SYDVKM. V shed 4 bases and J 0 bases; nucleotides not matched to a gene: 6. The CDR3 spans 16 residues. The CDR3 DNA follows: TGTGCCAGCAGTTCTCGACAGGGTCATAGCAATCAGCCCCAGCATTTT. This gives the protein CASSSRQGHSNQPQHF.

V usage is TRBV5-1 and J usage is TRBJ2-1, with TRBD1 matching 9 bases. The ends lost 5 bases at V and 6 bases at J; junction bases unmatched: 6. The CDR3 extends over 14 amino acids. Germline CDR1 SGHRS, CDR2 YFSETQ. Here the CDR3 reads CASSGTGNFNEQFF. The CDR3 DNA sequence: TGCGCCAGCAGTGGGACAGGGAATTTCAATGAGCAGTTCTTC.

A single count supports this clone. V and J are TRBV2 and TRBJ1-1; TRBD1 aligns across 10 bases. The junction had 12 bases not matched to a gene; V was cut back by 4 bases and J by 4 bases. Germline loops: CDR1 SNHLY, CDR2 FYNNEI. CDR3 size: 17 residues. CDR3 DNA sequence: TGTGCCAGCAGTGTTCTTCGTGTAGGGACAGGGGCCACTGAAGCTTTCTTT. Residues: CASSVLRVGTGATEAFF.

This chain joins TRBV7-2 and TRBJ1-3; TRBD1 aligns across 7 bases. Germline V lookup: CDR1 SGHTA, CDR2 FQGNSA. Trimming at V came to 4 bases and at J to 1 base, leaving 1 base not matched to a gene. The CDR3 loop spans 14 amino acids. The CDR3 nucleotides read TGTGCCAGCAGCTCGACAGGGTCTGGAAACACCATATATTTT. Translation: CASSSTGSGNTIYF.

The V and J genes are TRBV28 and TRBJ1-2, with D possibly TRBD1 on 5 matching bases. V gave up 3 bases and J gave up 7 bases, with 15 bases separating them. This CDR3 has 14 residues. The germline gives CDR1 MDHEN, CDR2 SYDVKM. The CDR3, as DNA: TGTGCCAGCAGTTTGGAGGGGACGGGTGGTGGCTACACCTTC. This codes for CASSLEGTGGGYTF.

The gene calls are TRBV7-8 and TRBJ2-7; 7 bases align to TRBD2. The CDR3 length is 15 residues. In germline, CDR1 is SGHVS, CDR2 FQNEAQ. J was trimmed by 3 bases and V by 5 bases; bases with no gene match: 10. CDR3 DNA sequence: TGTGCCAGCAGCCCCCATAGCGGGCCCGACTACGAGCAGTACGTC. Its protein product is CASSPHSGPDYEQYV.

The V and J genes are TRBV5-1 and TRBJ2-3; TRBD2 might be the D (5 bases). Germline loops: CDR1 SGHRS, CDR2 YFSETQ. The CDR3 sequence is 17 residues long. V dropped 0 bases and J dropped 6 bases, with 20 bases sitting between them. The CDR3 nucleotides are TGCGCCAGCAGCTTGGACTCACTAGTCACCACTAGGGATACGCAGTATTTT. Protein sequence: CASSLDSLVTTRDTQYF. Full variable domain (outside the CDR3, taken from reference TRBV5-1 and TRBJ2-3): KAGVTQTPRYLIKTRGQQVTLSCSPISGHRSVSWYQQTPGQGLQFLFEYFSETQRNKGNFPGRFSGRQFSNSRSEMNVSTLELGDSALYLCASSLDSLVTTRDTQYFGPGTRLTVL.

The V call is TRBV9, the J call TRBJ2-5; 8 nucleotides agree with TRBD2. CDR1 and CDR2 (germline): SGDLS, YYNGEE. V was pared by 4 bases and J by 1 base, with 9 bases of the junction left unmatched. There are 16 residues in the CDR3. The CDR3 coding sequence is TGTGCCAGCAGCCCCCGCCTAGCGGGCCTCCAAGAGACCCAGTACTTC. Translating gives CASSPRLAGLQETQYF.

The chain employs TRBV6-5 and TRBJ1-5, with 7 positions matching TRBD1. CDR3 length: 15 residues. V lost 7 bases to trimming and J lost 7 bases; unmatched junction nucleotides: 13. CDR1 is MNHEY and CDR2 is SVGAGI in the germline V gene. In nucleotides, the CDR3 is TGTGCCAGCAACCGGGGACAGCGGGGGGGACAGCCCCAGCATTTT. Amino acid sequence: CASNRGQRGGQPQHF.

This clone was recorded only once. CDR3 sequence: CASSDIDTLFSLYNEQFF. CDR3 bases: TGTGCCAGCAGTGATATAGATACTCTTTTCTCTCTCTACAATGAGCAGTTCTTC. The genes are TRBV25-1 and TRBJ2-1; no clear D. This CDR3 has 18 residues. Trimming stripped 3 bases from V and 3 bases from J, with 21 bases between. Per germline, CDR1 MGHDK and CDR2 SYGVNS.

The rearrangement joins TRBV27 to TRBJ2-3, with 9 bases matching TRBD1. The V segment lost 4 bases and the J segment 2 bases; nucleotides outside the gene matches: 4. Germline values: CDR1 MNHEY, CDR2 SMNVEV (reference sequence). The CDR3 spans 15 residues. The CDR3: CASSYRGRDTDTQYF. The CDR3 nucleotides are TGTGCCAGCAGTTACAGGGGGCGTGACACAGATACGCAGTATTTT.

The rearrangement uses TRBV28 and TRBJ2-7, with D tentatively TRBD1 (6 bases). The germline V gene has CDR1 MDHEN and CDR2 SYDVKM. The CDR3 consists of 15 residues. Trimming shortened V by 3 bases and J by 2 bases, and 14 bases separated the two germline ends. This CDR3 is CASSFIGNRAYEQYF. The CDR3 nucleotides read TGTGCCAGCAGTTTTATAGGGAACAGGGCCTACGAGCAGTACTTC.

The rearrangement links TRBV6-5 to TRBJ2-3, with D tentatively TRBD2 (5 bases). There are 13 residues in the CDR3. Germline V gene lookup returns CDR1 MNHEY and CDR2 SVGAGI. V was clipped by 10 bases and J by 0 bases, with 11 bases between them. The CDR3 DNA sequence: TGTGCCACGGGATCGGGAAGCACAGATACGCAGTATTTT. Its translation: CATGSGSTDTQYF.

The rearrangement joins TRBV28 to TRBJ2-2; 8 bases fit TRBD1. The germline V gene encodes CDR1 MDHEN and CDR2 SYDVKM. The CDR3 contains 15 residues. V trimming: 6 bases; J trimming: 5 bases; junction bases outside the gene matches: 8. Here the CDR3 DNA reads TGTGCCAGCAGACCAGGGGGCGATAAGACCGGGGAGCTGTTTTTT. Its protein is CASRPGGDKTGELFF.

In regard to this clone: Other DNA variants within this sample encode the same CDR3. This chain uses TRBV18 with TRBJ2-7; D possibly corresponds to TRBD1 (6 bases). The germline gives CDR1 KGHSH, CDR2 LQKENI. Trimming took 3 bases from V and 2 from J, leaving 14 bases between them. CDR3 length: 15 amino acids. The CDR3 here is CASSPPQGPPYEQYF. The DNA of the CDR3 is TGTGCCAGCTCACCTCCCCAGGGGCCCCCCTACGAGCAGTACTTC.

This chain links TRBV6-5 with TRBJ1-3, with TRBD1 identical over 7 bases. Germline CDR1 and CDR2: MNHEY and SVGAGI. There are 14 residues in the CDR3. V shed 2 bases and J 7 bases; nucleotides not matched to a gene: 5. This CDR3 reads CASSYITGANTIYF. CDR3 nucleotide sequence: TGTGCCAGCAGTTACATAACAGGGGCTAACACCATATATTTT.

V usage is TRBV4-1 and J usage is TRBJ2-5; D perhaps matches TRBD1 (5 bases). Per germline, CDR1 MGHRA and CDR2 YSYEKL. The V end was cut by 0 bases, the J end by 7 bases, with 15 bases between. This CDR3 has 15 amino acids. CDR3 amino acids: CASSQEWAGYGTQYF. For the CDR3, the DNA is TGCGCCAGCAGCCAAGAGTGGGCAGGGTATGGGACCCAGTACTTC.

This rearrangement joins TRBV7-9 to TRBJ2-1, with 11 bases identical to TRBD2. The length of the CDR3 is 16 residues. Germline CDR1 SEHNR, CDR2 FQNEAQ (reference sequence). With V trimmed by 5 bases and J by 9 bases, 12 bases remained unmatched. CDR3 region: CASSQALAGGPFEQFF. The DNA for the CDR3 is TGTGCCAGCAGCCAAGCCCTAGCGGGGGGCCCGTTTGAGCAGTTCTTC.